These 32 T cell receptor beta chains share one sample of origin, sequenced in a study of T cell responses to AZD1222 COVID-19 vaccine. The method was immunoSEQ multiplex PCR; TCRdb's version includes in-frame clones alone and lacks a portion of them. This table holds over 85,000 clones, 84% found once. The source material was peripheral blood, sampled on day 0 of AZD1222 vaccination. The receptor set was obtained from an adult in good health.

This chain connects TRBV5-6 to TRBJ2-1; 7 positions match TRBD1. Germline loops: CDR1 SGHDT, CDR2 YYEEEE. There are 13 residues in the CDR3. J gave up 8 bases and V 5 bases, and 7 bases lay outside the gene matches. CDR3 sequence reads: CASRRQGMDEQFF. DNA of the CDR3: TGTGCCAGCAGAAGACAGGGAATGGATGAGCAGTTCTTC.

CDR3 DNA: TGTGCCATCAGTGAGACGGGACAAGGGGACTACGAGCAGTACTTC. Translated: CAISETGQGDYEQYF. The V and J genes are TRBV10-3 and TRBJ2-7; weak D call: TRBD1 (6 bases). Trimming cost V 2 bases and J 3 bases, with 14 bases left between them. The CDR3 sequence is 15 residues long. Germline CDR1 ENHRY, CDR2 SYGVKD.

The chain has TRBV5-1 and TRBJ1-5; D is undetermined. Germline assignment: CDR1 SGHRS and CDR2 YFSETQ. This CDR3 spans 15 amino acids. V was cut by 0 bases and J by 8 bases, with 15 bases left in between. CDR3 nucleotides: TGCGCCAGCAGCTTGGGAGGACGGGTAAGGGAGCCCCAGCATTTT. Translation: CASSLGGRVREPQHF.

This chain joins TRBV19 and TRBJ1-1; TRBD1 matches at 9 bases. The CDR3 is made up of 14 amino acids. The V gene's germline CDR1 is LNHDA and CDR2 SQIVND (reference sequence). Trimming cost V 2 bases and J 4 bases; bases outside gene matches: 2. The CDR3 DNA sequence: TGTGCCAGTAGTATACGGGACAGGGTCACTGAAGCTTTCTTT. Protein product: CASSIRDRVTEAFF.

The chain combines TRBV3-1 (or the pseudogene TRBV3-2) with TRBJ1-3; D not certain. Germline assignment: CDR1 LGHDT and CDR2 YNNKEL (reference sequence). This CDR3 is built from 12 residues. V lost 5 bases and J 8 bases, leaving 10 bases between the germline ends. CDR3 sequence reads: CASSSKLYTIYF. The CDR3 DNA is TGTGCCAGCAGCTCTAAGTTGTACACCATATATTTT.

The chain couples TRBV19 to TRBJ1-1, with 7 bases aligning to TRBD1. This CDR3 comprises 15 residues. Per germline, CDR1 LNHDA and CDR2 SQIVND (reference sequence). J was trimmed by 5 bases and V by 7 bases; bases with no gene match: 13. CDR3: CASINAGGRLTEAFF. Written as DNA, the CDR3 is TGTGCCAGTATTAACGCAGGGGGGAGGTTAACTGAAGCTTTCTTT.

This clone was counted once. The chain recombines TRBV23-1 with TRBJ1-5; D is ambiguous. TRBV23-1 is filed as an ORF, its function uncertain. The CDR3 sequence is 16 residues long. V was shortened by 0 bases and J by 2 bases, with 11 bases between the two germline ends. Here the CDR3 reads CASSQSYSAGNQPQHF. For the CDR3, the DNA is TGCGCCAGCAGTCAATCTTACAGTGCGGGCAATCAGCCCCAGCATTTT.

This clone appeared a single time. V gene TRBV29-1 combines with J gene TRBJ2-7; perhaps TRBD2 as D (6 bases). There are 19 residues in the CDR3. Trimming removed 5 bases at V and 3 bases at J, with 32 bases between. From germline, CDR1 is SQVTM and CDR2 ANQGSEA. The CDR3 DNA sequence: TGCAGCGTTCTCCTACGAGGGCTTAGATCATCTATGGGGGGCTACGAGCAGTACTTC. As protein: CSVLLRGLRSSMGGYEQYF.

The genes are TRBV14 and TRBJ2-1, with 10 bases that match TRBD2. Germline CDR1 is SGHDN and CDR2 is FVKESK. With V trimmed by 5 bases and J by 10 bases, 17 bases remained unmatched. The CDR3 consists of 17 residues. In nucleotides, the CDR3 is TGTGCCAGCAGCTTACGGACTAGCGGAGGGGCTAGGGCGGAGCAGTTCTTC. Translation: CASSLRTSGGARAEQFF.

This chain connects TRBV20-1 to TRBJ2-3, with D perhaps TRBD1 or TRBD2 (5 bases each). Between the trimmed V and J ends, which lost 5 bases and 14 bases, there was a span of 17 bases. The CDR3 has 11 residues. CDR1 and CDR2 (germline): DFQATT, SNEGSKA (reference sequence). The CDR3 region has the DNA TGCAGTGCTCGACGTCCCACGGGGACGTATTTT. This translates into CSARRPTGTYF.

V and J are TRBV6-2 or TRBV6-3 and TRBJ1-5, with 11 bases identical to TRBD1. Germline V gene sequence: CDR1 MNHEY, CDR2 SVGEGT. V dropped 5 bases and J dropped 3; count of bases not matched to a gene: 6. This CDR3 is 16 amino acids long. CDR3 bases: TGTGCCAGCAGTGGAAGGACAGGGGGCCTCAATCAGCCCCAGCATTTT. Translated, it gives CASSGRTGGLNQPQHF.

This clone has just one count. The V call is TRBV19, the J call TRBJ1-1; no definite D call. The length of the CDR3 is 12 residues. V was shortened by 9 bases and J by 4 bases, with 12 bases between the two germline ends. CDR1 LNHDA and CDR2 SQIVND come from the germline V gene (reference sequence). CDR3 nucleotides: TGTGCCAGCAGAGCGGTCGGCACTGAAGCTTTCTTT. Its protein is CASRAVGTEAFF.

The genes are TRBV11-2 and TRBJ2-3; D gene ambiguous. V lost 4 bases and J 3 bases, leaving 5 bases between the germline ends. Germline assignment: CDR1 SGHAT and CDR2 FQNNGV. The CDR3 runs to 12 residues. The CDR3 DNA sequence: TGTGCCAGCAGCTACGCGACAGATACGCAGTATTTT. It specifies CASSYATDTQYF.

This clone was detected only once. The J gene is TRBJ2-3, the V gene TRBV29-1; 9 bases are a match to TRBD2. The germline V gene has CDR1 SQVTM and CDR2 ANQGSEA. Unmatched junction bases numbered 13, after V lost 6 bases and J lost 0 bases. The CDR3 consists of 17 residues. DNA of the CDR3: TGCAGCGTGGACCCGAGACTAGCGGAAACTAGCACAGATACGCAGTATTTT. It codes for CSVDPRLAETSTDTQYF.

This clone showed up just a few times. This chain connects TRBV4-2 to TRBJ1-3; D unresolved. V was trimmed by 4 bases and J by 4 bases, leaving 14 bases between them. The CDR3 has 15 amino acids. In germline, CDR1 is LGHNA, CDR2 YNFKEQ. The CDR3 loop reads CASSLTRAPGNTIYF. In DNA, the CDR3 is TGTGCCAGCAGCCTAACCCGGGCGCCGGGAAACACCATATATTTT.

This chain joins TRBV7-2 and TRBJ2-3; D is perhaps TRBD2 (6 bases). Trimming took off 5 bases at V and 1 base at J, with 13 bases between the two ends. CDR3 length: 15 residues. From germline, CDR1 is SGHTA and CDR2 FQGNSA. CDR3 coding DNA: TGTGCCAGCAGCCAGACGCGGGGCGGCACAGATACGCAGTATTTT. Encoded protein: CASSQTRGGTDTQYF.

The rearrangement uses TRBV5-4 and TRBJ2-7, with no clear D. Trimming shortened V by 0 bases and J by 3 bases, and 10 bases separated the two germline ends. This CDR3 region has 14 residues. CDR1 is SGHNT, CDR2 YYREEE, per germline (reference sequence). CDR3 protein: CASSLAKRVYEQYF. DNA of the CDR3: TGTGCCAGCAGCTTGGCCAAGAGAGTCTACGAGCAGTACTTC. The complete variable domain, with remaining parts taken from reference TRBV5-4 and TRBJ2-7, reads ETGVTQSPTHLIKTRGQQVTLRCSSQSGHNTVSWYQQALGQGPQFIFQYYREEENGRGNFPPRFSGLQFPNYSSELNVNALELDDSALYLCASSLAKRVYEQYFGPGTRLTVT.

The chain employs TRBV28 and TRBJ2-2; 8 bases map to TRBD2. Per germline, CDR1 MDHEN and CDR2 SYDVKM. With 8 bases clipped from V and 0 bases from J, the junction kept 5 bases outside the gene matches. The CDR3 is 15 residues long. CDR3 sequence: CASHQAGANTGELFF. CDR3 sequence (DNA): TGTGCCAGCCATCAAGCGGGAGCGAACACCGGGGAGCTGTTTTTT.

V and J are TRBV19 and TRBJ2-7; 9 bases fit TRBD2. J lost 7 bases, V lost 4 bases, and 11 bases had no gene match. The CDR3 covers 15 residues. Germline values: CDR1 LNHDA, CDR2 SQIVND (reference sequence). The CDR3 region is CASSKRLAESSEQYF. As DNA, the CDR3 is TGTGCCAGTAGTAAAAGACTAGCGGAGAGCAGTGAGCAGTACTTC.

This clone came up a few times. The chain has TRBV5-1 and TRBJ1-1; possible D gene TRBD1, 5 bases. The V and J ends lost 0 bases and 3 bases respectively, with 12 bases between them. Germline V gene sequence: CDR1 SGHRS, CDR2 YFSETQ. This CDR3 comprises 15 residues. CDR3 nucleotide sequence: TGCGCCAGCAGCTTGGCGTCAGGGTTTGACACTGAAGCTTTCTTT. This translates into CASSLASGFDTEAFF.

The rearrangement uses TRBV7-7 and TRBJ1-1; 10 bases are shared with TRBD1. Trimming removed 3 bases from V and 5 bases from J; junction bases left unmatched: 0. This CDR3 has 13 amino acids. Germline CDR1 SSHAT, CDR2 FNYEAQ (reference sequence). The CDR3 DNA reads TGTGCCAGCAGCTTGGGACAGGGGACTGAAGCTTTCTTT. Amino acid sequence: CASSLGQGTEAFF.

V gene TRBV30 combines with J gene TRBJ1-3; D gene ambiguous. In germline, CDR1 is GTSNPN, CDR2 SVGIG (reference sequence). Trimming shortened V by 0 bases and J by 0 bases, and 12 bases separated the two germline ends. This CDR3 has 16 residues. The CDR3 reads CAWSVSGYNSGNTIYF. The CDR3 DNA sequence: TGTGCCTGGAGTGTATCTGGGTACAACTCTGGAAACACCATATATTTT.

This chain joins TRBV7-3 and TRBJ1-1; possible D gene TRBD1, 6 bases. CDR1 SGHTA and CDR2 FQGTGA come from the germline V gene. The CDR3 contains 13 residues. V was clipped by 5 bases and J by 1 base, with 8 bases between them. CDR3 nucleotides: TGTGCCAGCAGCAGAGGGGGGAACACTGAAGCTTTCTTT. Protein sequence: CASSRGGNTEAFF.

This clone was seen more than once but under ten times. The chain employs TRBV7-8 and TRBJ1-3; D is uncertain. Trimming removed 5 bases at V and 1 base at J, with 21 bases between. Germline V gene sequence: CDR1 SGHVS, CDR2 FQNEAQ. The CDR3 spans 18 residues. The CDR3, as DNA: TGTGCCAGCAGCGCAACTCAAACCAAAGGGATTTCTGGAAACACCATATATTTT. It is translated as CASSATQTKGISGNTIYF. The full variable domain, rest sourced from reference TRBV7-8 and TRBJ1-3, is GAGVSQSPRYKVAKRGQDVALRCDPISGHVSLFWYQQALGQGPEFLTYFQNEAQLDKSGLPSDRFFAERPEGSVSTLKIQRTQQEDSAVYLCASSATQTKGISGNTIYFGEGSWLTVV.

The chain couples TRBV6-5 to TRBJ1-1, with TRBD1 matching over 8 bases. The CDR3 is 15 residues long. Germline CDR1 MNHEY, CDR2 SVGAGI. Trimming took 2 bases from V and 1 from J; bases not matched to a gene: 3. This CDR3 is CASSYPGTGNTEAFF. The DNA of the CDR3 is TGTGCCAGCAGTTACCCCGGGACAGGGAACACTGAAGCTTTCTTT.

This chain uses TRBV10-3 with TRBJ2-3; TRBD2 agrees at 10 bases. CDR1 is ENHRY, CDR2 SYGVKD, per germline. The CDR3 totals 15 residues. With V trimmed by 9 bases and J by 6 bases, 12 bases remained unmatched. Here the CDR3 reads CAMKAGGPGGDTQYF. The CDR3 nucleotides read TGTGCCATGAAAGCGGGAGGGCCCGGAGGGGATACGCAGTATTTT.

This clone was counted only a few times. The rearrangement uses TRBV10-3 and TRBJ2-2; 7 positions agree with TRBD2. V was clipped by 3 bases and J by 2 bases; unmatched bases: 9. Germline CDR1 reads ENHRY; CDR2 reads SYGVKD. The CDR3 is made up of 17 amino acids. The CDR3, as DNA: TGTGCCATCAGTGATCTCGGGGCGGGAGCAAACACCGGGGAGCTGTTTTTT. It translates to CAISDLGAGANTGELFF.

The V gene is TRBV18, the J gene TRBJ1-2; 8 bases are shared with TRBD1. The CDR3 sequence is 12 residues long. The germline gives CDR1 KGHSH, CDR2 LQKENI. Unmatched junction bases numbered 5, after V lost 6 bases and J lost 8 bases. As DNA, the CDR3 is TGTGCCAGCTCTTACACAGGGGGAGGCTACACCTTC. Its translation: CASSYTGGGYTF.

The chain carries TRBV9 and TRBJ2-2; the match to TRBD1 covers 9 bases. This CDR3 is built from 14 residues. Germline values: CDR1 SGDLS, CDR2 YYNGEE. The junction had 3 bases not matched to a gene; V was cut back by 2 bases and J by 7 bases. The CDR3 coding sequence is TGTGCCAGCAGCGTTAACAGGGGGCGCGGGGAGCTGTTTTTT. As protein: CASSVNRGRGELFF. Variable domain in full (rest from reference TRBV9 and TRBJ2-2): DSGVTQTPKHLITATGQRVTLRCSPRSGDLSVYWYQQSLDQGLQFLIQYYNGEERAKGNILERFSAQQFPDLHSELNLSSLELGDSALYFCASSVNRGRGELFFGEGSRLTVL.

The V and J genes are TRBV3-1 (or the pseudogene TRBV3-2) and TRBJ2-4, with D maybe TRBD2 (5 bases). The V gene's germline CDR1 is LGHDT and CDR2 YNNKEL (reference sequence). The CDR3 runs 15 residues. V was clipped by 1 base and J by 8 bases, with 15 bases between them. CDR3 sequence reads: CASSQGPSLTYIQYF. DNA of the CDR3: TGTGCCAGCAGCCAAGGGCCTAGCTTGACTTACATTCAGTACTTC.

This clone was seen once. The J gene is TRBJ1-1, the V gene TRBV19; D is ambiguous. This CDR3 spans 12 amino acids. Trimming removed 5 bases from V and 5 bases from J, with 9 bases in between. Germline CDR1 reads LNHDA; CDR2 reads SQIVND (reference sequence). In nucleotides, the CDR3 is TGTGCCAGTAGTTCCCGACGGACTGAAGCTTTCTTT. Amino acids: CASSSRRTEAFF.

The chain links TRBV25-1 to TRBJ1-6; 9 bases agree with TRBD1. The CDR3 contains 16 residues. Per germline, CDR1 MGHDK and CDR2 SYGVNS. J gave up 7 bases and V 4 bases, and 8 bases lay outside the gene matches. The CDR3 loop is CASSALGTGKNSPLHF. Here the CDR3 DNA reads TGTGCCAGCAGTGCCCTCGGGACAGGGAAAAATTCACCCCTCCACTTT.